Below are 14 T cell receptor beta chains sequenced from a single sample in a study of T cell clonotyping in hematopoietic cell transplantation (dated by TCRdb to 2020 to 2023). The library was generated by the immunoSEQ multiplex PCR assay. TCRdb holds this immuneACCESS table with in-frame rearrangements only. Some clones are missing; in checked studies, unresolved V genes explain under half, and the rest has no known cause. The sample includes 30,000 to 45,000 clones, with 80% to 90% observed a single time. The top ten hold approximately 2% of the sample. The sequenced sample consisted of peripheral blood mononuclear cells. These receptor sequences come from a woman aged 40-49 years in good health. Some clones in this sample may be carry-over from other donors' samples.

The rearrangement links TRBV5-1 to TRBJ2-3, with 7 bases identical to TRBD1. This CDR3 spans 15 amino acids. In germline, CDR1 is SGHRS, CDR2 YFSETQ. J lost 0 bases, V lost 4 bases, and 5 bases had no gene match. Written as DNA, the CDR3 is TGCGCCAGCAGCCTAACAGGGGCTAGCACAGATACGCAGTATTTT. As protein: CASSLTGASTDTQYF.

This chain uses TRBV10-3 with TRBJ1-1; D is uncertain. Germline V gene data show CDR1 as ENHRY and CDR2 as SYGVKD. Trimming took 4 bases from V and 3 from J, leaving 9 bases between them. The CDR3 spans 13 residues. DNA for the CDR3: TGTGCCATCAGTGGGGAGAGATACACTGAAGCTTTCTTT. Translation gives CAISGERYTEAFF.

J is TRBJ2-1 and V is TRBV5-4; 7 bases map to TRBD2. V lost 4 bases, J lost 7 bases, and 11 bases stayed unmatched. The V gene's germline CDR1 is SGHNT and CDR2 YYREEE (reference sequence). The CDR3 has 15 residues. The CDR3 DNA is TGTGCCAGCAGCGGGGTGCGGGAGCTGGGTAATGAGCAGTTCTTC. Protein: CASSGVRELGNEQFF.

DNA for the CDR3: TGTGCCACCAGCAGAGATCCAGGGCCCAGCTCGGTAGAGCAGTACTTC. This translates into CATSRDPGPSSVEQYF. The chain joins TRBV15 to TRBJ2-7; D might be TRBD1 (5 bases). This CDR3 is built from 16 residues. The germline V gene has CDR1 LNHNV and CDR2 YYDKDF (reference sequence). V lost 0 bases to trimming and J lost 7 bases, with 19 bases between them.

J is TRBJ2-5 and V is TRBV25-1; TRBD2 matches 16 bases. V was clipped by 4 bases and J by 4 bases; unmatched bases: 3. The CDR3 is made up of 16 amino acids. Germline assignment: CDR1 MGHDK and CDR2 SYGVNS. The CDR3 nucleotides read TGTGCCAGCAGTGGGGGACTAGCGGGAGGGGCAGAGACCCAGTACTTC. Translation gives CASSGGLAGGAETQYF.

The chain employs TRBV28 and TRBJ1-5; D possibly corresponds to TRBD1 (5 bases). The V and J ends lost 3 bases and 9 bases respectively, with 6 bases between them. There are 11 residues in the CDR3. Germline CDR1 MDHEN, CDR2 SYDVKM. The CDR3 reads CASSFGGPQHF. The CDR3 DNA reads as TGTGCCAGCAGTTTTGGGGGGCCCCAGCATTTT.

The chain recombines TRBV5-1 with TRBJ2-1; D unresolved. The CDR3 runs 12 residues. The V end was cut by 0 bases, the J end by 5 bases, with 3 bases between. CDR1 is SGHRS, CDR2 YFSETQ, per germline. The CDR3 loop is CASSLVHNEQFF. CDR3 in DNA: TGCGCCAGCAGCTTGGTACACAATGAGCAGTTCTTC.

This clone occurred a few times. The chain recombines TRBV7-3 with TRBJ1-3; no reliable D call. V lost 6 bases and J 0 bases, leaving 12 bases between the germline ends. This CDR3 has 15 residues. CDR1 and CDR2 from the germline V gene are SGHTA and FQGTGA. CDR3 region: CASSYDGSSGNTIYF. CDR3 nucleotides: TGTGCCAGCAGTTACGACGGTAGCTCTGGAAACACCATATATTTT.

The V and J genes are TRBV15 and TRBJ1-1; D gene uncertain. V was trimmed by 5 bases and J by 0 bases, leaving 10 bases between them. Germline values: CDR1 LNHNV, CDR2 YYDKDF (reference sequence). The CDR3 runs to 14 residues. The CDR3 DNA sequence: TGTGCCACCAGCTTCGGGATCCTGAACACTGAAGCTTTCTTT. Its protein is CATSFGILNTEAFF.

This chain joins TRBV14 and TRBJ2-3, with D uncertain. The germline V gene encodes CDR1 SGHDN and CDR2 FVKESK. CDR3 length: 16 residues. Trimming cost V 1 base and J 6 bases, with 17 bases left between them. The CDR3 is CASSQGRLPGFDTQYF. The CDR3 DNA is TGTGCCAGCAGCCAAGGTCGGCTCCCTGGGTTTGATACGCAGTATTTT.

This clone was recorded a few times. The chain employs TRBV4-1 and TRBJ2-1; D is possibly TRBD1 (5 bases). The CDR3 totals 16 residues. CDR1 is MGHRA, CDR2 YSYEKL, per germline. Between the trimmed V and J ends, which lost 0 bases and 6 bases, there was a span of 15 bases. The CDR3 loop reads CASSQDLKQGGNEQFF. The CDR3, as DNA: TGCGCCAGCAGCCAAGATCTCAAGCAGGGTGGCAATGAGCAGTTCTTC.

This clone has just a few counts. The chain links TRBV5-6 to TRBJ2-7, with TRBD2 matching over 7 bases. The CDR3 is 14 amino acids. From germline, CDR1 is SGHDT and CDR2 YYEEEE. Germline trimming cut 7 bases from V and 2 bases from J; bases unmatched to any gene: 9. The CDR3: CASSGVGGPYEQYF. DNA of the CDR3: TGTGCCAGCTCGGGAGTGGGAGGGCCCTACGAGCAGTACTTC.

The chain links TRBV7-2 to TRBJ2-3; TRBD2 might be the D (5 bases). The CDR3 runs 12 residues. In germline, CDR1 is SGHTA, CDR2 FQGNSA. V was shortened by 5 bases and J by 9 bases, with 12 bases between the two germline ends. This CDR3 is CASSDSLATQYF. In nucleotides, the CDR3 is TGTGCCAGCAGCGACTCATTAGCGACGCAGTATTTT. Looking up the rest from reference TRBV7-2 and TRBJ2-3 gives the full variable domain: GAGVSQSPSNKVTEKGKDVELRCDPISGHTALYWYRQSLGQGLEFLIYFQGNSAPDKSGLPSDRFSAERTGGSVSTLTIQRTQQEDSAVYLCASSDSLATQYFGPGTRLTVL.

This chain connects TRBV7-9 to TRBJ1-1, with D possibly matching TRBD1 (5 bases). The CDR3 consists of 18 residues. CDR1 is SEHNR and CDR2 is FQNEAQ in the germline V gene (reference sequence). V was clipped by 3 bases and J by 0 bases, with 20 bases between them. CDR3 nucleotides: TGTGCCAGCAGCTTCTTCCAGGGTAGGTGGTACATGAACACTGAAGCTTTCTTT. Its protein is CASSFFQGRWYMNTEAFF.